The clone carrying this T cell receptor beta chain occurred once. Recruits, aged about 18 to 100 years, lived in about two dozen US areas. Allocation to cohorts depended on clinical history reported by the participants. Clones were sequenced by immunoSEQ multiplex PCR, and TCRdb holds only the in-frame ones, with some missing. The table includes approximately 300,000 clones, about nine tenths detected once. The data stem from a study of blood T cell repertoires in COVID-19. Study context: The United States, Italy and Spain provided the acute and convalescent COVID-19 samples. Sample material is recorded as cDNA or gDNA derived from T cells, B-cell-depleted T cells, or PBMCs.

This CDR3 comprises 13 residues. The V end lost 8 bases, the J end lost 4 bases, and 12 bases lay between the germline ends. Germline assignment: CDR1 SGHTA and CDR2 FQGNSA. The TCR sequence derives from a woman younger than 30 who had recovered from COVID-19. The sequencing sample was made of PBMCs or T cells enriched from blood (not recorded which). The chain carries TRBV7-2 and TRBJ2-1, with D tentatively TRBD2 (5 bases). The CDR3 bases are TGTGCCAGCTCCCTAGCTACGTACAATGAGCAGTTCTTC. Its protein product is CASSLATYNEQFF. Variable domain in full (rest from reference TRBV7-2 and TRBJ2-1): GAGVSQSPSNKVTEKGKDVELRCDPISGHTALYWYRQSLGQGLEFLIYFQGNSAPDKSGLPSDRFSAERTGGSVSTLTIQRTQQEDSAVYLCASSLATYNEQFFGPGTRLTVL.